Listed below are T cell receptor beta chains from one sample, sequenced in a study of cytomegalovirus exposure and HLA in healthy donors. Assay used: immunoSEQ multiplex PCR; TCRdb lists only in-frame clones, some missing. The listing records 100,000 to 150,000 clones. Sample: PBMCs. The receptor set was obtained from a middle-aged woman in good health and CMV-seropositive. Each CDR3 is given with its conserved first and last residue. Fields, in order: J gene, V gene, D gene, CDR3 protein, CDR3 DNA. D genes are given only for firm matches.

J: TRBJ2-7; V: TRBV27; D: TRBD1; CDR3: CASSFGRGGSEQYF; DNA: TGTGCCAGCAGTTTTGGAAGAGGGGGCAGCGAGCAGTACTTC
J: TRBJ2-1; V: TRBV6-5; D: TRBD2; CDR3: CASRRRLAGSNEQFF; DNA: TGTGCCAGCAGGCGGAGACTAGCGGGATCGAATGAGCAGTTCTTC
J: TRBJ2-1; V: TRBV7-2; D: TRBD2; CDR3: CASSLGSGRVGGEQFF; DNA: TGTGCCAGCAGCTTAGGGAGCGGGAGGGTGGGGGGCGAGCAGTTCTTC
J: TRBJ2-7; V: TRBV10-3; D: -; CDR3: CAINDEGFRQYF; DNA: TGTGCCATCAACGACGAGGGTTTCCGGCAGTACTTC
J: TRBJ2-5; V: TRBV4-2; D: -; CDR3: CASSPSYQETQYF; DNA: TGTGCCAGCAGCCCCTCGTACCAAGAGACCCAGTACTTC
J: TRBJ2-4; V: TRBV6-1; D: -; CDR3: CASSEEDRTTQYF; DNA: TGTGCCAGCAGTGAAGAAGACCGGACTACTCAGTACTTC
J: TRBJ2-1; V: TRBV19; D: -; CDR3: CASSIRVRDEQFF; DNA: TGTGCCAGTAGTATTCGTGTTCGCGATGAGCAGTTCTTC
J: TRBJ1-2; V: TRBV10-1; D: TRBD1; CDR3: CASSEKTGHNYGYTF; DNA: TGCGCCAGCAGTGAGAAGACAGGGCATAACTATGGCTACACCTTC
J: TRBJ2-3; V: TRBV7-2; D: TRBD2; CDR3: CASSILAGESDTQYF; DNA: TGTGCCAGCAGCATACTAGCGGGAGAGTCAGATACGCAGTATTTT
J: TRBJ1-1; V: TRBV9; D: -; CDR3: CASSVEEGTEAFF; DNA: TGTGCCAGCAGCGTAGAAGAGGGCACTGAAGCTTTCTTT
J: TRBJ1-6; V: TRBV6-5; D: -; CDR3: CASSPRASQFSPLHF; DNA: TGTGCCAGCAGTCCGCGGGCCAGTCAATTTTCACCCCTCCACTTT
J: TRBJ2-3; V: TRBV4-3; D: TRBD2; CDR3: CASSQVKSRLAGTDTQYF; DNA: TGCGCCAGCAGCCAAGTCAAGTCGAGGCTAGCGGGGACCGATACGCAGTATTTT
J: TRBJ2-6; V: TRBV19; D: TRBD1; CDR3: CASSHRTGDGANVLTF; DNA: TGTGCCAGTAGTCATCGGACAGGGGATGGGGCCAACGTCCTGACTTTC
J: TRBJ1-2; V: TRBV10-2; D: -; CDR3: CASSETDYYGYTF; DNA: TGCGCCAGCAGTGAGACGGACTACTATGGCTACACCTTC
J: TRBJ2-7; V: TRBV29-1; D: -; CDR3: CSVTQTGSYEQYF; DNA: TGCAGCGTGACCCAGACAGGATCCTACGAGCAGTACTTC
J: TRBJ2-7; V: TRBV9; D: TRBD2; CDR3: CASSPKAGVSSYEQYF; DNA: TGTGCCAGCAGCCCGAAAGCGGGAGTCTCCTCCTACGAGCAGTACTTC
J: TRBJ2-7; V: TRBV7-9; D: -; CDR3: CASSWDTYEQYF; DNA: TGTGCCAGCAGCTGGGACACTTACGAGCAGTACTTC
J: TRBJ2-5; V: TRBV19; D: TRBD1; CDR3: CASRPQGAMYQETQYF; DNA: TGTGCCAGTAGACCACAGGGGGCGATGTACCAAGAGACCCAGTACTTC
J: TRBJ2-3; V: TRBV7-2; D: TRBD2; CDR3: CASSWGLAGEDTQYF; DNA: TGTGCCAGCAGCTGGGGACTAGCGGGAGAGGATACGCAGTATTTT
J: TRBJ1-4; V: TRBV5-4; D: TRBD1; CDR3: CASSTRQGATNEKLFF; DNA: TGTGCCAGCAGCACTCGACAGGGCGCAACTAATGAAAAACTGTTTTTT
J: TRBJ1-1; V: TRBV7-8; D: -; CDR3: CASSFQTVNTEAFF; DNA: TGTGCCAGCAGCTTTCAAACGGTTAACACTGAAGCTTTCTTT
J: TRBJ2-1; V: TRBV29-1; D: TRBD2; CDR3: CSVPAGFYNEQFF; DNA: TGCAGCGTTCCAGCGGGGTTCTACAATGAGCAGTTCTTC
J: TRBJ2-1; V: TRBV5-6; D: TRBD1; CDR3: CASSPGTGVLNEQFF; DNA: TGTGCCAGCAGCCCCGGGACAGGGGTTCTCAATGAGCAGTTCTTC
J: TRBJ2-7; V: TRBV21-1; D: -; CDR3: CASSKGSGRNTYEQYF; DNA: TGTGCCAGCAGCAAAGGAAGCGGGAGGAACACCTACGAGCAGTACTTC
J: TRBJ1-2; V: TRBV25-1; D: TRBD1; CDR3: CASSDPATGAYGYTF; DNA: TGTGCCAGCAGTGATCCCGCAACAGGGGCCTATGGCTACACCTTC
J: TRBJ2-7; V: TRBV5-1; D: -; CDR3: CASSGGFPYEQYF; DNA: TGCGCCAGCAGCGGGGGGTTCCCCTACGAGCAGTACTTC
J: TRBJ2-7; V: TRBV28; D: -; CDR3: CASSFRSGDEQYF; DNA: TGTGCCAGCTCCTTCCGGTCAGGGGACGAGCAGTACTTC
J: TRBJ1-1; V: TRBV5-1; D: -; CDR3: CASSLTGKNTEAFF; DNA: TGCGCCAGCAGCTTAACAGGGAAGAACACTGAAGCTTTCTTT
J: TRBJ1-5; V: TRBV30; D: TRBD1; CDR3: CAWSGGGFGNQPQHF; DNA: TGTGCCTGGAGTGGAGGGGGCTTCGGGAATCAGCCCCAGCATTTT
J: TRBJ2-3; V: TRBV11-3; D: TRBD2; CDR3: CASSFLAGPTDTQYF; DNA: TGTGCCAGCAGCTTTCTAGCGGGACCCACAGATACGCAGTATTTT
J: TRBJ2-5; V: TRBV10-1; D: TRBD2; CDR3: CASSDGLAGGGVETQYF; DNA: TGCGCCAGCAGTGATGGGCTAGCGGGAGGAGGAGTGGAGACCCAGTACTTC
J: TRBJ1-1; V: TRBV27; D: -; CDR3: CASSFLGLGEHTEAFF; DNA: TGTGCCAGCAGTTTTTTAGGTCTAGGGGAACACACTGAAGCTTTCTTT
J: TRBJ1-1; V: TRBV7-3; D: -; CDR3: CASSLSGQGGTEAFF; DNA: TGTGCCAGCAGCTTAAGTGGTCAGGGTGGGACTGAAGCTTTCTTT
J: TRBJ2-3; V: TRBV28; D: TRBD2; CDR3: CASSSQPGLGRDTQYF; DNA: TGTGCCAGCAGTTCTCAACCGGGACTAGGGAGGGATACGCAGTATTTT
J: TRBJ2-7; V: TRBV2; D: TRBD1; CDR3: CASSETGLPFEQYF; DNA: TGTGCCAGCAGCGAGACAGGGCTCCCCTTCGAGCAGTACTTC
J: TRBJ2-1; V: TRBV5-1; D: -; CDR3: CASSFSVPYNEQFF; DNA: TGCGCCAGCAGCTTCTCGGTACCCTACAATGAGCAGTTCTTC
J: TRBJ2-7; V: TRBV7-2; D: TRBD2; CDR3: CASSSGLAGAYEQYF; DNA: TGTGCCAGCAGCTCCGGCCTAGCGGGAGCGTACGAGCAGTACTTC
J: TRBJ2-3; V: TRBV6-1; D: -; CDR3: CASSPGTYTDTQYF; DNA: TGTGCCAGCAGTCCCGGGACTTACACAGATACGCAGTATTTT
J: TRBJ2-2; V: TRBV9; D: -; CDR3: CASSYTRGENTGELFF; DNA: TGTGCCAGCAGCTACACCAGGGGAGAGAACACCGGGGAGCTGTTTTTT
J: TRBJ1-6; V: TRBV4-2; D: -; CDR3: CASRDSSYNSPLHF; DNA: TGTGCCAGCAGGGACAGCTCCTATAATTCACCCCTCCACTTT
J: TRBJ1-2; V: TRBV7-9; D: -; CDR3: CASSHRLDFNYGYTF; DNA: TGTGCCAGCAGCCACCGACTAGACTTTAACTATGGCTACACCTTC
J: TRBJ2-1; V: TRBV7-2; D: TRBD1; CDR3: CASSIRQGEYNEQFF; DNA: TGTGCCAGCAGCATCCGACAGGGGGAATACAATGAGCAGTTCTTC